This T cell receptor (beta chain) came from a study of shared T cell receptors in the human thymus. Per germline, CDR1 MNHNS and CDR2 SASEGT. The CDR3 runs to 15 residues. The ends lost 1 base at V and 4 bases at J; junction bases unmatched: 4. The sample holds one count of this clone. Measured with immunoSEQ multiplex PCR; TCRdb has only the in-frame clones, and not every one. The data contain 700,000 to 750,000 clones, approximately 83% of them singletons. These same data were also listed under a study on human thymus T cells. This second study says: Healthy Finnish infants undergoing corrective surgery for congenital heart defects were used as donors. Thymic samples were excised during corrective heart operations. It looked as if thymic and blood repertoires used V and J genes in a biased way. The related literature has documented a marked overlap of thymic repertoires among unrelated individuals.

The sequenced sample consisted of thymocytes. The chain employs TRBV6-1 and TRBJ1-5; 7 bases fit TRBD1. The sequence derives from a girl under three years old with a congenital heart defect. The CDR3 sequence: CASSEGTGINQPQHF. For the CDR3, the DNA is TGTGCCAGCAGTGAAGGGACAGGAATTAATCAGCCCCAGCATTTT.